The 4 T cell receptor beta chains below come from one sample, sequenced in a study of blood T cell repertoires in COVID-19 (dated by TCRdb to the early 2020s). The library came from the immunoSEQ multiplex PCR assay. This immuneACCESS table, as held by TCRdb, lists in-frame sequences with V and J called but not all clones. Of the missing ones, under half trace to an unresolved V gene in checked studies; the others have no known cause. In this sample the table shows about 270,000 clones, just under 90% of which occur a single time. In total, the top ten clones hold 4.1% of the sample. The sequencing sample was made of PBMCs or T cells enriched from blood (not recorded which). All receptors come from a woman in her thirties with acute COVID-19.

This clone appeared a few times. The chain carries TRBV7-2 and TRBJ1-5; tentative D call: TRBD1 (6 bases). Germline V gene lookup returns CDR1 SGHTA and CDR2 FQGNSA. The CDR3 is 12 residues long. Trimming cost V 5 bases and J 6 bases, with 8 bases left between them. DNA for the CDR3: TGTGCCAGCAGCGCACAGGGTCAGCCCCAGCATTTT. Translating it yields CASSAQGQPQHF.

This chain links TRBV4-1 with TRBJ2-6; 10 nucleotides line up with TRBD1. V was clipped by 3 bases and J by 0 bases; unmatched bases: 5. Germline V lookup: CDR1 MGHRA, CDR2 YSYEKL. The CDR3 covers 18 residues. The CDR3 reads CASSQTGTGASGANVLTF. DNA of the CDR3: TGCGCCAGCAGCCAGACCGGGACAGGGGCCTCTGGGGCCAACGTCCTGACTTTC.

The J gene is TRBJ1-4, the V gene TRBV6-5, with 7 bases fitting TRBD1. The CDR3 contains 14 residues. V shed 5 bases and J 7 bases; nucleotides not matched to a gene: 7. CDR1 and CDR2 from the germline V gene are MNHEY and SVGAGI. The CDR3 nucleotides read TGTGCCAGCAGTCGACAGGGTAGGGGTGAAAAACTGTTTTTT. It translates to CASSRQGRGEKLFF.

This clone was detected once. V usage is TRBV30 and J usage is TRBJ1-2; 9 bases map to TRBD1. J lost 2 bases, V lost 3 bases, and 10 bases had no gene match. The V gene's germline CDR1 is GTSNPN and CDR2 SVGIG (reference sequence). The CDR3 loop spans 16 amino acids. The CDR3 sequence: CAWRDRDREINYGYTF. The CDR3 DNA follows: TGTGCCTGGAGGGACCGGGACAGGGAAATAAACTATGGCTACACCTTC.